The present T cell receptor (beta chain) was sequenced within a study of chemoradiotherapy in HPV16-positive cancers. Study findings and constraints: HPV-responsive T-cell expansion during chemoradiotherapy was linked to improved recurrence-free survival in HPV16-positive patients. Functional assays defining HPV-specific T cells used only a couple of HPV16-positive patients. Candidate HPV-specific clones and E7-related TCR motifs grew in tumor during treatment.

Over chemoradiotherapy, repertoires were sampled more than once. TCRdb's table, derived via immunoSEQ multiplex PCR, lists solely in-frame clones and lacks some. Here the sample spans roughly 250 clones, around 80% being singletons. CDR1 and CDR2 (germline): SGHAT, FQNNGV. V lost 5 bases, J lost 2 bases, and 9 bases stayed unmatched. The CDR3 is made up of 16 amino acids. On this clone: What it recognizes is unknown.

The chain joins TRBV11-2 to TRBJ2-3, with 8 bases lining up with TRBD2. The receptor was isolated from a human donor with HPV-associated anogenital cancer. The sample in question was tumor tissue, obtained from a patient who underwent chemoradiotherapy. The CDR3 DNA is TGTGCCAGCAGCCCCGTTAGCGGGGCGGCCACAGATACGCAGTATTTT. It encodes CASSPVSGAATDTQYF.